This T cell receptor beta chain was recorded in a study of blood T cells in healthy people across ages. Combining a sample-barcoded 5' primer with a J-beta primer mix, a second PCR ran for roughly 7 to 11 cycles. TCRdb processed the 5' RACE reads anew with MiXCR; each CDR3 protein has one entry. This table holds approximately 760,000 distinct CDR3 sequences, about 25% found once. Findings of the study overall: CMV infection status of these donors was not known.

This clonotype has only a few counts. Its antigen remains unknown. The ends were cut back, 8 bases at V and 6 bases at J, with 11 bases in the middle. The CDR3 has 11 amino acids. These data were likewise used in another study, on T cells of mothers and their children. That source notes: Donation involved a few healthy Caucasian mothers and the six children that they had.

The sequencing input was blood. The sequence derives from a boy aged 10-17 years in good health. The V call is TRBV12-3 or TRBV12-4, the J call TRBJ2-7, with D unresolved. The CDR3 DNA is TGTGCCAGCTCCACGAAATTCGAGCAGTACTTC. Protein: CASSTKFEQYF.